In this sample, the clone carrying this T cell receptor beta chain turned up once. What it binds is not known. The data were obtained in a study of cytomegalovirus exposure and HLA in healthy donors. Broader study findings: In a later analysis, V- and J-gene trimming of beta chains associated with a DCLRE1C missense variant, replicated independently. Sequencing depth across donors, presence/absence analyses assumed, was roughly uniform. Cytomegalovirus association was assigned to approximately 160 TCR beta chains.

Vbeta (60) and Jbeta (13) primers were used in the PCR. This table comes from immunoSEQ multiplex PCR, and its TCRdb copy is limited to in-frame clones, with some not included. Of 110,000 to 150,000 clones in the sample, roughly 68% were seen once. The CDR3 length is 12 residues. J lost 4 bases, V lost 10 bases, and 7 bases had no gene match. Germline V gene data show CDR1 as LNHDA and CDR2 as SQIVND (reference sequence). This sequence originates from a man in his sixties in good health and CMV-seronegative. The chain has TRBV19 and TRBJ2-7; 7 bases match TRBD1. Sequencing used PBMCs. The CDR3 bases are TGTGCCACCGAGGGGGCAGAGTACGAGCAGTACTTC. Its protein is CATEGAEYEQYF.